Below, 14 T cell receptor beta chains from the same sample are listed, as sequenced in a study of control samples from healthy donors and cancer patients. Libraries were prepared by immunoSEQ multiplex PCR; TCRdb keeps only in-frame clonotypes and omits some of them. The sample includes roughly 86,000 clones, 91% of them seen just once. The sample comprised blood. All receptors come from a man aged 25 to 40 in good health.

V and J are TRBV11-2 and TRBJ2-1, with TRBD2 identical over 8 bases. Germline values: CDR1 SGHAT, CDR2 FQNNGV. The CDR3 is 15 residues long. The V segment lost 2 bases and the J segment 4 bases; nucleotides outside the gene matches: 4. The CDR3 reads CASSLILAVYNEQFF. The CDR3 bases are TGTGCCAGCAGCTTAATACTAGCGGTGTACAATGAGCAGTTCTTC. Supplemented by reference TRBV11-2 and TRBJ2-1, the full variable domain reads EAGVAQSPRYKIIEKRQSVAFWCNPISGHATLYWYQQILGQGPKLLIQFQNNGVVDDSQLPKDRFSAERLKGVDSTLKIQPAKLEDSAVYLCASSLILAVYNEQFFGPGTRLTVL.

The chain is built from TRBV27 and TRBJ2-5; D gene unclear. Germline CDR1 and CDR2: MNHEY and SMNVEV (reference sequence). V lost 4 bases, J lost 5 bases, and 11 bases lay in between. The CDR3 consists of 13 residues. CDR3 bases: TGTGCCAGCAGTTCCCCCGAAGGGGAGACCCAGTACTTC. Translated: CASSSPEGETQYF.

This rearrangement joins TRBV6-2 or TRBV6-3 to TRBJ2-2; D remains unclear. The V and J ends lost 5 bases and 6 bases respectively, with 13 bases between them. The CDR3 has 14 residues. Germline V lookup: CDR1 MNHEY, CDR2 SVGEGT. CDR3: CASSTDLQAGELFF. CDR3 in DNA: TGTGCCAGCAGTACCGATCTCCAAGCCGGGGAGCTGTTTTTT.

CDR3 sequence reads: CASSLKNSEHSRSYGYTF. The CDR3 bases are TGTGCCAGCAGCTTAAAAAATTCAGAGCACAGCCGATCCTATGGCTACACCTTC. This sequence joins TRBV7-3 and TRBJ1-2, with D unclear. CDR3 length: 18 amino acids. From germline, CDR1 is SGHTA and CDR2 FQGTGA. Trimming pared 1 base from V and 4 bases from J, leaving 22 bases between.

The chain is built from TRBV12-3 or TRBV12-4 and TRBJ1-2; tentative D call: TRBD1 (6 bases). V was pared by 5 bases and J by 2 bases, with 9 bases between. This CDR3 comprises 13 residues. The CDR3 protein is CASSPTGNYGYTF. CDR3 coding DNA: TGTGCCAGCAGTCCGACAGGAAACTATGGCTACACCTTC.

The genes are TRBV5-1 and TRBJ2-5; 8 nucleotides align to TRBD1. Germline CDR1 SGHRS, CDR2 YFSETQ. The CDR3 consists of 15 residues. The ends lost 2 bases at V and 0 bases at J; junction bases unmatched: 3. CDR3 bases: TGCGCCAGCAGCTTCCAGGACAGGGACCAAGAGACCCAGTACTTC. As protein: CASSFQDRDQETQYF.

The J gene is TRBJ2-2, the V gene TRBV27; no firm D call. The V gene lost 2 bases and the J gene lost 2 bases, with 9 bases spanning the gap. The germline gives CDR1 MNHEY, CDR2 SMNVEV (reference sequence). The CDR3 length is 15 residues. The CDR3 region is CASSLRDLNTGELFF. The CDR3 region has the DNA TGTGCCAGCAGTTTAAGGGATTTAAACACCGGGGAGCTGTTTTTT.

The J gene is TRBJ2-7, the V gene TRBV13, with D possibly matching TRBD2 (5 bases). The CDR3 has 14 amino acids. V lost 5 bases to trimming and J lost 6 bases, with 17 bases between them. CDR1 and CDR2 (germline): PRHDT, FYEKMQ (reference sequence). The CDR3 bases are TGTGCCAGCAGCGTGGGTTCCTGGAGGAGCGAGCAGTACTTC. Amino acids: CASSVGSWRSEQYF.

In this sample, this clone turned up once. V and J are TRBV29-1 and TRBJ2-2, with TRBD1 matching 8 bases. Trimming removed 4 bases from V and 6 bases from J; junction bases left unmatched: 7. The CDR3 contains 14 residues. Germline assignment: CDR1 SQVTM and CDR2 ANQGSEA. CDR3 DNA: TGCAGCGTTGCTAGGACAGGGCGCGCCGGGGAGCTGTTTTTT. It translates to CSVARTGRAGELFF.

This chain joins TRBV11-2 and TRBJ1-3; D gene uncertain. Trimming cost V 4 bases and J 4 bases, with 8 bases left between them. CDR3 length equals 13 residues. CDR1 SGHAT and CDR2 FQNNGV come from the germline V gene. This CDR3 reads CASSSARGNTIYF. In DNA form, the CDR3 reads TGTGCCAGCAGCTCAGCGCGCGGAAACACCATATATTTT.

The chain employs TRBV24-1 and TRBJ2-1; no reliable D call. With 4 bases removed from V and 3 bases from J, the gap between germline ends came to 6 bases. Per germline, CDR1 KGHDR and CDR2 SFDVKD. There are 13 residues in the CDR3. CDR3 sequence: CATSDGHYNEQFF. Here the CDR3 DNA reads TGTGCCACCAGTGACGGGCACTACAATGAGCAGTTCTTC.

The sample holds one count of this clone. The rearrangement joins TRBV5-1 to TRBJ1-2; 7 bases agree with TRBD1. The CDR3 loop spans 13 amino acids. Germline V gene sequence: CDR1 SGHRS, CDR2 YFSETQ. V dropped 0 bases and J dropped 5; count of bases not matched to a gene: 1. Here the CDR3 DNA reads TGCGCCAGCAGCTTGGAGACAGGGTATGGCTACACCTTC. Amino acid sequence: CASSLETGYGYTF. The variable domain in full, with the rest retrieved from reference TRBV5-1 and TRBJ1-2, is KAGVTQTPRYLIKTRGQQVTLSCSPISGHRSVSWYQQTPGQGLQFLFEYFSETQRNKGNFPGRFSGRQFSNSRSEMNVSTLELGDSALYLCASSLETGYGYTFGSGTRLTVV.

CDR3 DNA: TGTGCCTGGAGTATACAGGGCAGGGGGCAGGAGCAGTACTTC. Protein product: CAWSIQGRGQEQYF. J is TRBJ2-7 and V is TRBV30; 8 bases align to TRBD1. V lost 2 bases, J lost 7 bases, and 10 bases stayed unmatched. CDR1 and CDR2 (germline): GTSNPN, SVGIG (reference sequence). This CDR3 is built from 14 residues.

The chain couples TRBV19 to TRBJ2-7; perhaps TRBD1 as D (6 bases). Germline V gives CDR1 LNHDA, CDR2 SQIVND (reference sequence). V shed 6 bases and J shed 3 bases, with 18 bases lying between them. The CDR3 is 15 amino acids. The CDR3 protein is CASSRPSGAVYEQYF. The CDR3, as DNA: TGTGCCAGTAGCCGTCCTTCAGGGGCCGTCTACGAGCAGTACTTC. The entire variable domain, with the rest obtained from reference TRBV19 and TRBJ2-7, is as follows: DGGITQSPKYLFRKEGQNVTLSCEQNLNHDAMYWYRQDPGQGLRLIYYSQIVNDFQKGDIAEGYSVSREKKESFPLTVTSAQKNPTAFYLCASSRPSGAVYEQYFGPGTRLTVT.